This TCR beta chain was found in a study of response to subunit inactivated influenza vaccine. TCRdb reprocessed the RT-PCR reads with MiXCR, giving one entry per CDR3 protein. The sample lists 500,000 to 700,000 distinct CDR3 sequences; roughly 25% were seen once. Germline V lookup: CDR1 DFQATT, CDR2 SNEGSKA (reference sequence). The CDR3 is 16 amino acids. After removal of 5 bases from V and 2 bases from J, the junction contained 12 bases not matched to a gene. This sample was also put to use in a study of T cells expressing NK-cell markers. As that study records: TCR beta cDNA was generated via 5'RACE template switching incorporating UMIs. The authors derived TCR beta repertoires from sorted CD3+CD56+NKG2C+, CD3+CD56+NKG2C- and CD3+CD56-NKG2C+ T cells.

The source material was CD4+ T cells sorted from PBMCs, sampled 11 to 12 days after vaccination. The clonotype was recovered from a man aged 50 to 59 who received an inactivated influenza vaccine. This chain uses TRBV20-1 with TRBJ2-1, with 7 positions matching TRBD2. The CDR3 sequence is CSASYPGLQPYNEQFF. For the CDR3, the DNA is TGCAGTGCTTCTTATCCGGGACTACAACCCTACAATGAGCAGTTCTTC.